This entry lists 5 T cell receptor beta chains sequenced from one sample in a study of graft-versus-host responses after intestinal transplantation. Clones were sequenced by immunoSEQ multiplex PCR, and TCRdb holds only the in-frame ones, with some missing. The sample consists of about 40,000 clones, less than 95% of them appearing once. Sequencing used PBMCs, obtained 314 days after intestinal transplant. The receptor source for this set is a human patient who received an intestinal transplant, so some T cells may come from the graft donor.

The J gene is TRBJ1-3, the V gene TRBV2; D unclear. Between the trimmed V and J ends, which lost 4 bases and 0 bases, there was a span of 7 bases. Germline V gives CDR1 SNHLY, CDR2 FYNNEI. This CDR3 contains 14 residues. CDR3 loop: CASSVLGSGNTIYF. CDR3 coding DNA: TGTGCCAGCAGTGTCCTCGGCTCTGGAAACACCATATATTTT.

The table lists this clone with a count of one. This chain uses TRBV7-2 with TRBJ2-5; 15 positions match TRBD2. The CDR3 is made up of 18 amino acids. The J segment lost 5 bases and the V segment lost 0 bases, leaving 7 bases of the junction unmatched. Germline V gene lookup returns CDR1 SGHTA and CDR2 FQGNSA. The CDR3 is CASSLAGLAGGARETQYF. The CDR3 region has the DNA TGTGCCAGCAGCTTAGCCGGACTAGCGGGAGGGGCTAGGGAGACCCAGTACTTC.

The chain uses TRBV2 and TRBJ1-6, with D possibly matching TRBD1 (5 bases). Germline loops: CDR1 SNHLY, CDR2 FYNNEI. The CDR3 spans 13 residues. The V end lost 6 bases, the J end lost 6 bases, and 9 bases lay between the germline ends. The CDR3 nucleotides read TGTGCCAGCAGGATGGGGGTTAATTCACCCCTCCACTTT. This gives the protein CASRMGVNSPLHF.

The chain employs TRBV6-5 and TRBJ2-2; weak D call: TRBD2 (6 bases). Trimming took off 2 bases at V and 4 bases at J, with 11 bases between the two ends. Germline CDR1 reads MNHEY; CDR2 reads SVGAGI. This CDR3 is 15 amino acids long. For the CDR3, the DNA is TGTGCCAGCAGTTACCAGGAGGGGATCACCGGGGAGCTGTTTTTT. Its protein is CASSYQEGITGELFF.

The V call is TRBV5-1, the J call TRBJ2-1; D possibly corresponds to TRBD2 (6 bases). CDR1 SGHRS and CDR2 YFSETQ come from the germline V gene. V dropped 1 base and J dropped 8 bases, with 13 bases sitting between them. This CDR3 comprises 14 residues. CDR3 in DNA: TGCGCCAGCAGCTTGAGGGACTTGTCCTATGAGCAGTTCTTC. Translation: CASSLRDLSYEQFF.